This T cell receptor beta chain was obtained from a study of shared clonotypes between healthy human individuals. Using immunoSEQ multiplex PCR, the repertoire was profiled, and TCRdb retains in-frame clones only, with some absent. The sample comprises approximately 700,000 clones, 73% of which are singletons, and around 2% rests with the top ten. The CDR3 totals 16 residues. Germline CDR1 SGHTA, CDR2 FQGNSA. V was clipped by 5 bases and J by 4 bases; unmatched bases: 10. This clone has just one count. The TCR sequence derives from a woman under 40 in good health. The chain couples TRBV7-2 to TRBJ2-7, with 11 bases that match TRBD2. The material sequenced was memory CD4+ T cells sorted from blood. The subset denotes: CD45RA-negative fraction. The DNA for the CDR3 is TGTGCCAGCAGCCAAAATAGCGGGAGGGCCTTTTACGAGCAGTACTTC. Its translation: CASSQNSGRAFYEQYF. The full variable domain, its missing parts supplied by reference TRBV7-2 and TRBJ2-7, is GAGVSQSPSNKVTEKGKDVELRCDPISGHTALYWYRQSLGQGLEFLIYFQGNSAPDKSGLPSDRFSAERTGGSVSTLTIQRTQQEDSAVYLCASSQNSGRAFYEQYFGPGTRLTVT.